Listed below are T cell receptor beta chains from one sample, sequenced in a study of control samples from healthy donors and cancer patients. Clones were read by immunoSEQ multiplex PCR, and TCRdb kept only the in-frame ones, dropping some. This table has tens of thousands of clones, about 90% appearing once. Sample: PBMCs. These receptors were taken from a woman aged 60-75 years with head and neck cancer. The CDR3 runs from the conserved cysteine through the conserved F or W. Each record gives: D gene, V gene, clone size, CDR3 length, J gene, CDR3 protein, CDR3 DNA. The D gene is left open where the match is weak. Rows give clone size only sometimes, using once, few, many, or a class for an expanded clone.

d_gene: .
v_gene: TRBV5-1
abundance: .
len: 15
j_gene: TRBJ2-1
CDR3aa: CASSSTPSGVNEQFF
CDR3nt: TGCGCCAGCAGCTCGACCCCGTCCGGCGTCAATGAGCAGTTCTTC

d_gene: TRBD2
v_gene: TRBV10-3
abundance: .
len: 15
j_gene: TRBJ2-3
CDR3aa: CAISSGGESTDTQYF
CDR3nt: TGTGCCATCAGTAGCGGGGGGGAAAGCACAGATACGCAGTATTTT

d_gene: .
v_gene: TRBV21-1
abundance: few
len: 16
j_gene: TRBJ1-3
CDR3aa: CASSEYQDRGRNTIYF
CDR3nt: TGTGCCAGCAGCGAGTATCAGGACAGGGGCCGAAACACCATATATTTT

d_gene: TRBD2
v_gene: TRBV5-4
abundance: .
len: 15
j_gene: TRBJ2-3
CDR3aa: CASSLPSGGTDTQYF
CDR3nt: TGTGCCAGCAGCTTACCTAGCGGAGGCACAGATACGCAGTATTTT

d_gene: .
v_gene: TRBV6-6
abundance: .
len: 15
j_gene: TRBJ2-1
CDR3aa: CASSNEIPSYNEQFF
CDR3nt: TGTGCCAGCAGCAACGAAATCCCCTCCTACAATGAGCAGTTCTTC

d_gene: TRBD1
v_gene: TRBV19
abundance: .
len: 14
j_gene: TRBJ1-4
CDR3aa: CASRGRQGNEKLFF
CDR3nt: TGTGCCAGTAGGGGCCGACAGGGGAATGAAAAACTGTTTTTT

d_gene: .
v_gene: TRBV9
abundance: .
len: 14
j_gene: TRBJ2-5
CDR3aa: CASSVAGVSETQYF
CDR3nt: TGTGCCAGCAGCGTAGCAGGAGTTTCTGAGACCCAGTACTTC

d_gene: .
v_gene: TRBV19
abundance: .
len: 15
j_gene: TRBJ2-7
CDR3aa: CASSTQVGGTYEQYF
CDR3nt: TGTGCCAGTAGTACCCAAGTCGGGGGAACCTACGAGCAGTACTTC

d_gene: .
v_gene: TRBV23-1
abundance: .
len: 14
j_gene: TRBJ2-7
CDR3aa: CASSQEDRSYEQYF
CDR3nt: TGCGCCAGCAGTCAGGAGGATAGATCCTACGAGCAGTACTTC

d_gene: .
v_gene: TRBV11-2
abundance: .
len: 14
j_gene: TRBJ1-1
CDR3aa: CASSLGGLSTEAFF
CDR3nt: TGTGCCAGCAGCTTAGGGGGGCTGAGCACTGAAGCTTTCTTT

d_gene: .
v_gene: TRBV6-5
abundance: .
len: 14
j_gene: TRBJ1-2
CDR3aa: CASSSQGGVYGYTF
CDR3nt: TGTGCCAGCAGTTCCCAAGGGGGAGTCTATGGCTACACCTTC

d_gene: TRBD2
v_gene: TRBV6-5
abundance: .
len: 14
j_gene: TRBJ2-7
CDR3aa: CASSFSSGRTEQYF
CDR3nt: TGTGCCAGCAGTTTCTCTAGCGGGAGAACCGAGCAGTACTTC

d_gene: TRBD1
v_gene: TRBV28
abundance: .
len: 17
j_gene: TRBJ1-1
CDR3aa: CASSLLGTGGLNTEAFF
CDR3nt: TGTGCCAGCAGTTTATTAGGGACAGGGGGGTTGAACACTGAAGCTTTCTTT

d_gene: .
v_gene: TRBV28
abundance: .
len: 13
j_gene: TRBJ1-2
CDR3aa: CASTSPEGYGYTF
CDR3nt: TGTGCCAGCACCTCACCGGAAGGGTATGGCTACACCTTC

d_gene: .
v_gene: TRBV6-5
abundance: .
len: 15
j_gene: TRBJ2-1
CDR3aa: CASRRGLDQYNEQFF
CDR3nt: TGTGCCAGCAGGAGGGGCCTAGACCAATACAATGAGCAGTTCTTC

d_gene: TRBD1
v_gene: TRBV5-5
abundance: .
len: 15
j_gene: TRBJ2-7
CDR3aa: CASSPPGQASYEQYF
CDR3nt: TGTGCCAGCAGCCCACCGGGACAGGCGTCCTACGAGCAGTACTTC

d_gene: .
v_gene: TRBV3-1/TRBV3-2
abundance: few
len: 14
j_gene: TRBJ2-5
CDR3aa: CASSQWGRQETQYF
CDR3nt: TGTGCCAGCAGCCAATGGGGTCGACAAGAGACCCAGTACTTC

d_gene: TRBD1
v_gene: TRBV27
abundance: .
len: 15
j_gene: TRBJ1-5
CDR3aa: CASSPDRGSGQPQHF
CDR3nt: TGTGCCAGCAGCCCCGACAGGGGGTCGGGTCAGCCCCAGCATTTT

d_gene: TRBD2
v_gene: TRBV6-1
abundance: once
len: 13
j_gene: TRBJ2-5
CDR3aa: CASSESTSGNKYF
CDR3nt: TGTGCCAGCAGTGAAAGTACTAGCGGTAACAAGTACTTC

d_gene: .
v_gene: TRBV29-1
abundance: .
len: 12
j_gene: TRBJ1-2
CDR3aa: CSVGRGAPRGTF
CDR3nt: .

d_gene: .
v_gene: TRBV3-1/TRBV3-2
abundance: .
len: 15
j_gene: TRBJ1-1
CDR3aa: CASSQDQFWSTEAFF
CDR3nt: TGTGCCAGCAGCCAAGATCAGTTTTGGAGCACTGAAGCTTTCTTT

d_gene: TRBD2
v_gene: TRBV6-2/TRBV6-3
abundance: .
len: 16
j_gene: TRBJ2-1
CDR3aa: CASSTGLAVSYNEQFF
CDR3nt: TGTGCCAGCAGTACCGGACTAGCGGTCTCCTACAATGAGCAGTTCTTC

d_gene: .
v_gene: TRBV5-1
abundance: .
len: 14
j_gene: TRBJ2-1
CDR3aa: CASRSDTYYNEQFF
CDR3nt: TGCGCCAGCAGGAGTGACACATACTACAATGAGCAGTTCTTC

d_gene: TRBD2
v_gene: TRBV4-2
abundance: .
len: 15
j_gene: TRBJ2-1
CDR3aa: CASSQEGGRGNEQFF
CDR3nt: TGTGCCAGCAGCCAAGAGGGCGGGAGAGGAAATGAGCAGTTCTTC

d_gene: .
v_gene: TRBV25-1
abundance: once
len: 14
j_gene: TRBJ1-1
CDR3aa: CASTPDSMNTEAFF
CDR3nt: TGTGCCAGCACCCCGGACAGTATGAACACTGAAGCTTTCTTT

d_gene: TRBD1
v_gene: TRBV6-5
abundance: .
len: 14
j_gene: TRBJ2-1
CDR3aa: CASSYGTENNEQFF
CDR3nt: TGTGCCAGCAGTTACGGGACAGAAAACAATGAGCAGTTCTTC

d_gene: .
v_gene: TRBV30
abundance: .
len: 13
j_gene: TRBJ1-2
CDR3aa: CAWSVQAGQGYTF
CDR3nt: TGTGCCTGGAGTGTACAGGCAGGGCAAGGCTACACCTTC

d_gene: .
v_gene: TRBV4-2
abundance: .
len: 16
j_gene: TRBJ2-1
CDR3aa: CASSQGARAPGNEQFF
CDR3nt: TGTGCCAGCAGCCAAGGGGCGAGGGCCCCCGGCAATGAGCAGTTCTTC

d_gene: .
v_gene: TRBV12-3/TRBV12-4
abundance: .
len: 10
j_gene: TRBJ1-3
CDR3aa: CASTGNTIYF
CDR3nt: TGTGCCAGCACGGGAAACACCATATATTTT

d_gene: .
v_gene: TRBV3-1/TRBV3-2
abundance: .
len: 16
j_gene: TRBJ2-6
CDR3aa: CASSQNLGSGANVPTF
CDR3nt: TGTGCCAGCAGCCAAAATTTGGGCTCTGGGGCCAACGTCCCGACTTTC

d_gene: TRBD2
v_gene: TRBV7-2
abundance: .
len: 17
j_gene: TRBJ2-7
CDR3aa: CASSLVGMAGVSYEQYF
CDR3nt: TGTGCCAGCAGCTTAGTCGGAATGGCGGGAGTCTCCTACGAGCAGTACTTC

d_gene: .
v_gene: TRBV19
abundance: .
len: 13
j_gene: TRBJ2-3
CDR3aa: CASMARATDTQYF
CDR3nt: TGTGCCAGTATGGCGAGGGCTACAGATACGCAGTATTTT

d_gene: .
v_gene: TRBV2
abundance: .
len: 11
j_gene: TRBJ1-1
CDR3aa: CASTLITEAFF
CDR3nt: TGTGCCAGCACCCTGATCACTGAAGCTTTCTTT

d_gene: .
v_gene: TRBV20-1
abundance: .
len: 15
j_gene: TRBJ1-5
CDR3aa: CSASWGAGGDQPQHF
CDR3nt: TGCAGTGCTAGTTGGGGCGCGGGGGGCGATCAGCCCCAGCATTTT

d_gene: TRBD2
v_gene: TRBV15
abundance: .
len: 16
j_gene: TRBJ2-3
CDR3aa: CATSRDEASGSDTQYF
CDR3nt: TGTGCCACCAGCAGAGATGAGGCTAGCGGGAGTGATACGCAGTATTTT

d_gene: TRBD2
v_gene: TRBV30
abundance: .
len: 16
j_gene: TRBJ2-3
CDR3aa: CAWSRLAGASTDTQYF
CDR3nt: TGTGCCTGGAGTCGATTAGCGGGAGCAAGCACAGATACGCAGTATTTT

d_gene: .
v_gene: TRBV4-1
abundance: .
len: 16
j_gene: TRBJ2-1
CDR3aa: CASSHTDVPRSNEQFF
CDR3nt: TGCGCCAGCAGCCATACAGACGTACCGAGGAGCAATGAGCAGTTCTTC